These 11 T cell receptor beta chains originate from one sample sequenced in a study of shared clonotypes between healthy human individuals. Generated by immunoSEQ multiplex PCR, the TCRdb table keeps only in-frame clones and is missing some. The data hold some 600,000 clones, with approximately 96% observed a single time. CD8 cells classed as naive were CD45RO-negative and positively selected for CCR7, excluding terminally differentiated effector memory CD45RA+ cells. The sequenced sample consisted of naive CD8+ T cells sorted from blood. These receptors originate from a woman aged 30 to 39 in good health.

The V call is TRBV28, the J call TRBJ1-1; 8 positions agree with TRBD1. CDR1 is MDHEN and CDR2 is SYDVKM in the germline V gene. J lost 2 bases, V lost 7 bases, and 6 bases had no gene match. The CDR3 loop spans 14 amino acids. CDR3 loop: CASIAGTGNTEAFF. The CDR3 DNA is TGTGCCAGCATTGCCGGGACAGGCAACACTGAAGCTTTCTTT.

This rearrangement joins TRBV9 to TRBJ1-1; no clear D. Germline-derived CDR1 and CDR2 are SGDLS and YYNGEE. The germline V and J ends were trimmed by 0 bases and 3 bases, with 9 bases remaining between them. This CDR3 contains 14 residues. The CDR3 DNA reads TGTGCCAGCAGCGTAGATCCAGATTACACTGAAGCTTTCTTT. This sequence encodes CASSVDPDYTEAFF.

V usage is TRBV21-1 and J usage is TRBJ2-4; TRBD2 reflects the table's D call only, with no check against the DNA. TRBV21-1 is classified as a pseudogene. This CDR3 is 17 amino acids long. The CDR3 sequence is CASSKASTRGAKNIQYF. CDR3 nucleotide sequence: TGTGCCAGCAGCAAAGCGAGCACCCGGGGGGCCAAAAACATTCAGTACTTC.

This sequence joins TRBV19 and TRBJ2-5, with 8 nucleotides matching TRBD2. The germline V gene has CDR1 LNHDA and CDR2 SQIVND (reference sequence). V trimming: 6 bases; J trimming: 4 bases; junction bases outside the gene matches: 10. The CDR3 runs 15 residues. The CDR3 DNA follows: TGTGCCAGTAGCAAGGACCGGGAGGGCCGAGAGACCCAGTACTTC. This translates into CASSKDREGRETQYF.

In nucleotides, the CDR3 is TGCGCCAGCAGCTTATCTCAGGGGGCCTTTACTGAAGCTTTCTTT. It specifies CASSLSQGAFTEAFF. The chain recombines TRBV5-1 with TRBJ1-1, with 8 bases lining up with TRBD1. Germline V gene data show CDR1 as SGHRS and CDR2 as YFSETQ. The junction had 8 bases not matched to a gene; V was cut back by 2 bases and J by 5 bases. This CDR3 region has 15 residues.

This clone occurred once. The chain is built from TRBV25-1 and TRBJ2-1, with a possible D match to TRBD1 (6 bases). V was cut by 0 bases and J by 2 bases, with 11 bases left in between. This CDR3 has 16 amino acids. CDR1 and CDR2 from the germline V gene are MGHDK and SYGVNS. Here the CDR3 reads CASSEYIGGPYNEQFF. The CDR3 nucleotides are TGTGCCAGCAGTGAATACATTGGGGGCCCCTACAATGAGCAGTTCTTC.

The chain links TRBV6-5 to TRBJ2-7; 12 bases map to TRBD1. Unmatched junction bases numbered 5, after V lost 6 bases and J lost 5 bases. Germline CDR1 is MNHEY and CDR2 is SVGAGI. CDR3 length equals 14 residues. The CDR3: CASRPGQGANEQYF. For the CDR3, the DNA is TGTGCCAGCAGGCCGGGACAGGGGGCAAACGAGCAGTACTTC.

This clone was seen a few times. CDR3 coding DNA: TGCAGCGTCGGGACAGGGGATATCAATCAGCCCCAGCATTTT. It specifies CSVGTGDINQPQHF. This chain links TRBV29-1 with TRBJ1-5, with 10 nucleotides matching TRBD1. Germline CDR1 reads SQVTM; CDR2 reads ANQGSEA. This CDR3 region has 14 residues. After removal of 6 bases from V and 3 bases from J, the junction contained 5 bases not matched to a gene.

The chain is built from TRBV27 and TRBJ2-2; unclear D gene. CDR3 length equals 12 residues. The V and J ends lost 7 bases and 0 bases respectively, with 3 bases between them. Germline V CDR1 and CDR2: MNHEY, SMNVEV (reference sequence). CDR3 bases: TGTGCCAGCACCACGAACACCGGGGAGCTGTTTTTT. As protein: CASTTNTGELFF.

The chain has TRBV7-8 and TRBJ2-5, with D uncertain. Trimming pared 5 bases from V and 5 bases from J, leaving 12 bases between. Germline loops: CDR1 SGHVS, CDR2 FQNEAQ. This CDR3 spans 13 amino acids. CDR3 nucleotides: TGTGCCAGCAGCCCTGGACCCTGGGAGACCCAGTACTTC. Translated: CASSPGPWETQYF.

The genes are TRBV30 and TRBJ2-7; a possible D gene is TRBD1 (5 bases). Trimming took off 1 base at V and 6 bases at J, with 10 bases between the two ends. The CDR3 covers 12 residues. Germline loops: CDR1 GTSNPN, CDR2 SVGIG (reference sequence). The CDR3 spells CAWSAGFTEQYF. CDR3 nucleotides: TGTGCCTGGAGTGCAGGGTTCACCGAGCAGTACTTC.